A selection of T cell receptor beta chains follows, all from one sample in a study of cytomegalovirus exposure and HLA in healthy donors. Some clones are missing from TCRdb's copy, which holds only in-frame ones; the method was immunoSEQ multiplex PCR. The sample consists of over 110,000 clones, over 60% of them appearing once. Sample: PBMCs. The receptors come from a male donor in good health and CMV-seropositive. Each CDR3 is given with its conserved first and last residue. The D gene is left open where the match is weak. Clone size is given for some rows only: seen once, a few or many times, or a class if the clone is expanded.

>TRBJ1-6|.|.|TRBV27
CASSFGWPGVENSPLHF
TGTGCCAGCAGTTTTGGTTGGCCGGGGGTTGAGAATTCACCCCTCCACTTT
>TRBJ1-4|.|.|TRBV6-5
CASSSSPRGEKLFF
TGTGCCAGCAGTTCAAGCCCGAGAGGGGAAAAACTGTTTTTT
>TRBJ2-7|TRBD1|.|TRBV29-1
CSGADRGDYEQYF
TGCAGCGGTGCGGACAGGGGTGACTACGAGCAGTACTTC
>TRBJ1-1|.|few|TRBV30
CAWNSGGGAFF
TGTGCCTGGAATTCGGGGGGGGGAGCTTTCTTT
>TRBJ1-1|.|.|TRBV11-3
CASSLSRSTEAFF
TGTGCCAGCAGCTTAAGTAGGAGCACTGAAGCTTTCTTT
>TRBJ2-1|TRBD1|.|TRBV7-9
CASSFPDRVSGNEQFF
TGTGCCAGCAGCTTTCCGGACAGGGTATCTGGCAATGAGCAGTTCTTC
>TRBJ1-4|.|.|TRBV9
CASSVDRNEEKLFF
TGTGCCAGCAGCGTAGACAGGAACGAGGAAAAACTGTTTTTT
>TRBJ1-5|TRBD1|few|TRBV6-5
CASSLQGVHQPQHF
TGTGCCAGCAGTCTTCAGGGGGTCCATCAGCCCCAGCATTTT
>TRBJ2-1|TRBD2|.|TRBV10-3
CAISELAGVYNEQFF
TGTGCCATCAGTGAGCTAGCGGGAGTGTACAATGAGCAGTTCTTC
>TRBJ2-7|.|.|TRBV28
CASSSSGSYEQYF
TGTGCCAGCAGTTCGTCGGGGTCCTACGAGCAGTACTTC
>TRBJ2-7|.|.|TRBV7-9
CSSSTDLPVQYF
TGTTCCAGCAGCACGGACTTGCCGGTGCAGTACTTC
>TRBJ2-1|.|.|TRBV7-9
CASSLVNGGEFF
TGTGCCAGCAGCTTAGTAAACGGAGGGGAGTTCTTC
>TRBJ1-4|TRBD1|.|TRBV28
CASVTGVNEKLFF
TGTGCCAGCGTGACAGGGGTAAATGAAAAACTGTTTTTT
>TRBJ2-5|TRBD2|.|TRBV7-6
CASSLVAGAEQETQYF
TGTGCCAGCAGCTTAGTAGCGGGGGCTGAACAAGAGACCCAGTACTTC
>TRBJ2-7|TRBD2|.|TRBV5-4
CASSLGAGGSYEQYF
TGTGCCAGCAGCTTGGGTGCGGGAGGCTCCTACGAGCAGTACTTC
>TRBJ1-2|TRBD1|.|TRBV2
CASRTDRDYGYTF
TGTGCCAGCAGGACGGACAGGGACTATGGCTACACCTTC
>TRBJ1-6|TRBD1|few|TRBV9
CASSRTGNSPLHF
TGTGCCAGCAGTCGGACAGGGAATTCACCCCTCCACTTT